The 14 T cell receptor beta chains given below trace back to one sample, sequenced in a study of cytomegalovirus exposure and HLA in healthy donors. PCR used 60 Vbeta primers and 13 Jbeta primers. The protocol was immunoSEQ multiplex PCR, while the TCRdb copy is restricted to in-frame clones and leaves out a portion. The sample lists 62,000 or so clones; around 83% were seen once. The specimen was PBMCs. These receptors were obtained from a man aged 25 to 40 in good health and CMV-seronegative.

The rearrangement links TRBV6-1 to TRBJ2-5, with 9 bases identical to TRBD2. The junction had 8 bases not matched to a gene; V was cut back by 2 bases and J by 7 bases. Germline V lookup: CDR1 MNHNS, CDR2 SASEGT. The CDR3 runs 15 residues. CDR3 DNA: TGTGCCAGCAGTGAAAGGGGTAGCGGGAGTTGGACCCAGTACTTC. Protein: CASSERGSGSWTQYF.

The chain carries TRBV9 and TRBJ2-5, with 7 bases that match TRBD1. CDR1 SGDLS and CDR2 YYNGEE come from the germline V gene. This CDR3 region has 13 residues. The J segment lost 5 bases and the V segment lost 3 bases, leaving 4 bases of the junction unmatched. In DNA, the CDR3 is TGTGCCAGCAGCGGGGACAGTATGGAGACCCAGTACTTC. The encoded protein is CASSGDSMETQYF.

The gene calls are TRBV7-8 and TRBJ2-7; the D is unclear. The CDR3 is 13 amino acids. Germline V gene lookup returns CDR1 SGHVS and CDR2 FQNEAQ. The V end lost 2 bases, the J end lost 5 bases, and 10 bases lay between the germline ends. The CDR3 sequence: CASSLSVVNEQYF. CDR3 in DNA: TGTGCCAGCAGCTTAAGTGTAGTGAACGAGCAGTACTTC. Looking up the rest from reference TRBV7-8 and TRBJ2-7 gives the full variable domain: GAGVSQSPRYKVAKRGQDVALRCDPISGHVSLFWYQQALGQGPEFLTYFQNEAQLDKSGLPSDRFFAERPEGSVSTLKIQRTQQEDSAVYLCASSLSVVNEQYFGPGTRLTVT.

This clone was seen more than once but under ten times. The CDR3 DNA reads as TGTGCCAGCAGCTTAGACGGTCCCTTAGATACGCAGTATTTT. It is translated as CASSLDGPLDTQYF. The J gene is TRBJ2-3, the V gene TRBV7-6, with no clear D. V lost 1 base and J 5 bases, leaving 10 bases between the germline ends. From germline, CDR1 is SGHVS and CDR2 FNYEAQ. The CDR3 length is 14 residues.

The CDR3 sequence is CASSLSSGSSYNEQFF. As DNA, the CDR3 is TGTGCCAGCAGTTTATCGAGCGGGAGCTCCTACAATGAGCAGTTCTTC. The chain links TRBV27 to TRBJ2-1, with 8 bases identical to TRBD2. Trimming took 0 bases from V and 0 from J; bases not matched to a gene: 1. The CDR3 length is 16 residues. Germline values: CDR1 MNHEY, CDR2 SMNVEV (reference sequence).

As for this clone: Relative to the germline gene, one junction end is altered; a read error may explain this. V gene TRBV7-9 combines with J gene TRBJ1-2; TRBD1 matches 7 bases. CDR3 size: 15 residues. The germline CDR1 and CDR2 sequences are SEHNR and FQNEAQ (reference sequence). Here the CDR3 reads CSSSLARTGEYGYTF. In DNA form, the CDR3 reads TGTTCCAGCAGCTTAGCGAGGACAGGAGAATATGGCTACACCTTC.

The gene calls are TRBV4-3 and TRBJ2-7, with a weak D call TRBD1 (7 bases). The V gene's germline CDR1 is LGHNA and CDR2 YSLEER. V was shortened by 2 bases and J by 6 bases, with 11 bases between the two germline ends. The CDR3 runs 13 residues. The CDR3 nucleotides read TGCGCCAGCAGCCAAAGGCAGGGGGGCGAGCAGTACTTC. Encoded protein: CASSQRQGGEQYF.

This clone has a handful of counts. The chain is built from TRBV4-3 and TRBJ1-1; 7 bases line up with TRBD1. Germline V gene sequence: CDR1 LGHNA, CDR2 YSLEER. CDR3 size: 17 residues. J was trimmed by 2 bases and V by 0 bases; bases with no gene match: 9. For the CDR3, the DNA is TGCGCCAGCAGCCAAGATTTGCAGGACAGGCCTAACACTGAAGCTTTCTTT. Translation: CASSQDLQDRPNTEAFF.

The V gene is TRBV7-8, the J gene TRBJ2-7, with 7 nucleotides matching TRBD1. The CDR3 loop spans 14 amino acids. Germline V CDR1 and CDR2: SGHVS, FQNEAQ. V trimming: 5 bases; J trimming: 2 bases; junction bases outside the gene matches: 6. The CDR3 loop is CASSQGDGTYEQYF. The DNA for the CDR3 is TGTGCCAGCAGCCAGGGGGACGGGACCTACGAGCAGTACTTC.

This chain uses TRBV5-6 with TRBJ1-5; weak D call: TRBD1 (5 bases). V lost 3 bases to trimming and J lost 5 bases, with 15 bases between them. CDR1 and CDR2 from the germline V gene are SGHDT and YYEEEE. The CDR3 runs to 15 residues. The CDR3 sequence: CASSSRAAPYQPQHF. The CDR3 bases are TGTGCCAGCAGCTCCAGGGCCGCACCCTATCAGCCCCAGCATTTT.

The chain links TRBV7-2 to TRBJ1-2; unclear D gene. Trimming removed 3 bases from V and 6 bases from J, with 8 bases in between. Per germline, CDR1 SGHTA and CDR2 FQGNSA. The CDR3 spans 12 residues. The CDR3 nucleotides read TGTGCCAGCAGCTTGTTGGGAGATGGCTACACCTTC. Its translation is CASSLLGDGYTF. Together with reference TRBV7-2 and TRBJ1-2, the CDR3 gives the full variable domain: GAGVSQSPSNKVTEKGKDVELRCDPISGHTALYWYRQSLGQGLEFLIYFQGNSAPDKSGLPSDRFSAERTGGSVSTLTIQRTQQEDSAVYLCASSLLGDGYTFGSGTRLTVV.

The rearrangement links TRBV19 to TRBJ1-1; D gene unclear. V gave up 7 bases and J gave up 1 base, with 16 bases separating them. The CDR3 consists of 15 residues. Germline V gene lookup returns CDR1 LNHDA and CDR2 SQIVND (reference sequence). The CDR3 sequence is CASKSGASGNTEAFF. CDR3 DNA sequence: TGTGCCAGTAAGAGTGGTGCTTCGGGGAACACTGAAGCTTTCTTT.

The chain couples TRBV25-1 to TRBJ2-5; 9 bases map to TRBD2. This CDR3 region has 12 residues. V shed 11 bases and J 3 bases; nucleotides not matched to a gene: 4. Germline V gene sequence: CDR1 MGHDK, CDR2 SYGVNS. The CDR3 DNA reads as TGTGCCGCCGCGGGAGGGAAAGAGACCCAGTACTTC. Its translation: CAAAGGKETQYF.

This chain uses TRBV10-2 with TRBJ2-4, with 7 bases lining up with TRBD2. Germline trimming cut 5 bases from V and 8 bases from J; bases unmatched to any gene: 12. The CDR3 covers 15 residues. Germline loops: CDR1 WSHSY, CDR2 SAAADI. CDR3 region: CASSPSSGPGDIQYF. The CDR3 DNA reads as TGCGCCAGCAGTCCTTCTAGCGGCCCCGGGGACATTCAGTACTTC.